This T cell receptor (beta chain) originates from a study of blood T cell repertoires in COVID-19. Study-level information: There were acute and convalescent COVID-19 samples, and they came from the United States, Italy and Spain. T cells, B-cell-depleted T cells, or PBMCs supplied cDNA or gDNA.

Of note for this clone: Other DNA sequences within the sample encode an identical CDR3.

Per germline, CDR1 MDHEN and CDR2 SYDVKM. The CDR3 spans 14 residues. V was shortened by 6 bases and J by 4 bases, with 15 bases between the two germline ends. Source study methods: Reference gene primers were amplified, and this amplification served to estimate nucleated cell counts. Generated by immunoSEQ multiplex PCR, the TCRdb table keeps only in-frame clones and is missing some. The V and J calls and clone size are taken from that table; D and trimming were inferred from the DNA. The sample carries about 440,000 clones, 75% to 90% recorded once. This clonotype was sampled from a woman aged 30 to 39 with acute or convalescent COVID-19. The V gene is TRBV28, the J gene TRBJ1-2, with D perhaps matching TRBD1 (6 bases). Sequenced input: peripheral blood. CDR3 bases: TGTGCCAGCAGCCGGGCGGGGGGCGGCTATGGCTACACCTTC. Translating gives CASSRAGGGYGYTF.